The sequence of this T cell receptor beta chain was determined in a study of beta chain features in type 1 diabetes. Study-level results: Compared to healthy donors, patients appeared to have naive, central memory and Treg TCRB repertoires that were more alike. Type 1 diabetes patients showed a moderate but significant shortening of TCRB CDR3s in all four CD4+ subsets.

This clone was seen a few times. The antigen is unknown. Expressed TCRB transcripts were sequenced because the entire RNA isolate underwent reverse transcription. Using immunoSEQ multiplex PCR, the repertoire was profiled, and TCRdb retains in-frame clones only, with some absent. The sample lists a few hundred thousand clones, around an eighth occurring once. Germline trimming cut 3 bases from V and 2 bases from J; bases unmatched to any gene: 7. CDR3 length equals 17 residues. Germline values: CDR1 SGHRS, CDR2 YFSETQ. Sorted cells reached over 95% purity in every population. This clonotype originated in a woman under 30 with type 1 diabetes. The J gene is TRBJ2-3, the V gene TRBV5-1; 12 nucleotides match TRBD2. Source material: naive CD4+ T cells from blood. The CDR3 DNA sequence: TGCGCCAGCAGCTCAACTAGCGGGGGGCGACCCACAGATACGCAGTATTTT. Translating gives CASSSTSGGRPTDTQYF.